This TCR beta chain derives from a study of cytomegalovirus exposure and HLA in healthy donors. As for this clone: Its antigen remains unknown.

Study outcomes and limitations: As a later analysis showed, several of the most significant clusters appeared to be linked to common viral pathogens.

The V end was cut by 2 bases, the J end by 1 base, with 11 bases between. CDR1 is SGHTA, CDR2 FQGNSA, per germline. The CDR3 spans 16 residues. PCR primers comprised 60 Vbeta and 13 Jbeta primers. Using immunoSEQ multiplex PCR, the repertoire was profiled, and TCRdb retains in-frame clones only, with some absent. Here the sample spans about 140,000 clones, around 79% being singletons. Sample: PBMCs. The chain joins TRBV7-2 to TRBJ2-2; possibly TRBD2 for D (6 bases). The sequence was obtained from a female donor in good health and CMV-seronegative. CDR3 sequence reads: CASSLPGLRNTGELFF. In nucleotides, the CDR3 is TGTGCCAGCAGCTTACCGGGACTGCGGAACACCGGGGAGCTGTTTTTT.